These 29 T cell receptor beta chains were sequenced from one sample in a study of human T cells and chemical hapten exposure. TCRdb re-called the RACE reads with MiXCR, one entry per CDR3 protein. The repertoire holds 340,000 or so distinct CDR3 sequences, with around 7% as singletons. The time point: patch test 1, 2 weeks after DPC sensitization. Treatment indicated: therapeutic diphenylcyclopropenone sensitization with weekly scalp DPC. Sequenced material: whole blood, taken in connection with sensitization to the hapten diphenylcyclopropenone (DPC). The receptors shown here come from a woman between 18 and 29 years old with alopecia areata. Some clones in this sample may be carry-over from other donors' samples.

This clonotype turned up a few times. As DNA, the CDR3 is TGTGCCAGCAGCCTAACCGCAAGGGGCAGGGACCGTTACGAGCAGTACTTC. Translating it yields CASSLTARGRDRYEQYF. The V call is TRBV7-9, the J call TRBJ2-7; perhaps D is TRBD1 or TRBD2 (5 bases each). Between the trimmed V and J ends, which lost 5 bases and 4 bases, there was a span of 24 bases. Germline V lookup: CDR1 SEHNR, CDR2 FQNEAQ (reference sequence). The CDR3 runs to 17 residues.

V usage is TRBV12-3 or TRBV12-4 and J usage is TRBJ1-6, with 11 bases fitting TRBD1. The junction had 4 bases not matched to a gene; V was cut back by 4 bases and J by 5 bases. The CDR3 consists of 16 residues. The CDR3 DNA is TGTGCCAGCAGTTCGCCGGGACAGGGGGATAATTCACCCCTCCACTTT. It specifies CASSSPGQGDNSPLHF.

The rearrangement links TRBV6-1 to TRBJ1-5; D unclear. The V gene's germline CDR1 is MNHNS and CDR2 SASEGT. The V end was cut by 6 bases, the J end by 3 bases, with 15 bases between. CDR3 length equals 15 residues. The CDR3 here is CASRTGERINQPQHF. CDR3 nucleotide sequence: TGTGCCAGCAGGACGGGAGAACGGATCAATCAGCCCCAGCATTTT.

V usage is TRBV12-3 or TRBV12-4 and J usage is TRBJ1-3; D remains ambiguous. The V end lost 0 bases, the J end lost 0 bases, and 6 bases lay between the germline ends. The CDR3 contains 15 residues. CDR3 bases: TGTGCCAGCAGTTTAGCGCGGGCCTCTGGAAACACCATATATTTT. This gives the protein CASSLARASGNTIYF.

The V call is TRBV4-1, the J call TRBJ2-7, with D maybe TRBD1 (7 bases). Per germline, CDR1 MGHRA and CDR2 YSYEKL. The CDR3 runs 15 residues. With 1 base removed from V and 4 bases from J, the gap between germline ends came to 14 bases. CDR3 in DNA: TGCGCCAGCAGCCAAGTAGGAGGGGGCGAGTACGAGCAGTACTTC. It encodes CASSQVGGGEYEQYF.

This rearrangement joins TRBV10-3 to TRBJ2-3; perhaps TRBD1 as D (5 bases). The CDR3 has 14 amino acids. V lost 6 bases to trimming and J lost 2 bases, with 12 bases between them. Germline assignment: CDR1 ENHRY and CDR2 SYGVKD. CDR3 amino acids: CAIRLTETTDTQYF. The CDR3 DNA follows: TGTGCCATCAGGCTGACAGAGACCACAGATACGCAGTATTTT.

This chain links TRBV20-1 with TRBJ2-3; either TRBD1 or TRBD2 may fit D (5 bases each). CDR3 length equals 14 residues. V lost 4 bases, J lost 3 bases, and 14 bases lay in between. The germline V gene encodes CDR1 DFQATT and CDR2 SNEGSKA (reference sequence). CDR3 region: CSAKPGSGTDTQYF. CDR3 coding DNA: TGCAGTGCTAAGCCAGGGTCGGGGACAGATACGCAGTATTTT.

This clonotype showed up many times. V is TRBV7-6 and J is TRBJ2-3; 12 bases agree with TRBD2. With V trimmed by 1 base and J by 0 bases, 5 bases remained unmatched. CDR1 and CDR2 (germline): SGHVS, FNYEAQ. This CDR3 has 18 amino acids. CDR3: CASSLVASGGGSTDTQYF. CDR3 nucleotides: TGTGCCAGCAGCTTAGTCGCTAGCGGGGGGGGTAGCACAGATACGCAGTATTTT. Combining the CDR3 with reference TRBV7-6 and TRBJ2-3 gives the whole variable domain GAGVSQSPRYKVTKRGQDVALRCDPISGHVSLYWYRQALGQGPEFLTYFNYEAQQDKSGLPNDRFSAERPEGSISTLTIQRTEQRDSAMYRCASSLVASGGGSTDTQYFGPGTRLTVL.

This chain joins TRBV7-6 and TRBJ2-2; no clear D gene. The CDR3 totals 16 residues. Between the trimmed V and J ends, which lost 6 bases and 0 bases, there was a span of 14 bases. Germline CDR1 reads SGHVS; CDR2 reads FNYEAQ. CDR3 sequence (DNA): TGTGCCAGCAGTCATGACATGGCTGCGAACACCGGGGAGCTGTTTTTT. Encoded protein: CASSHDMAANTGELFF.

This clonotype has just a few counts. The chain has TRBV5-1 and TRBJ1-1; 8 bases agree with TRBD1. V shed 4 bases, J shed 4 bases, and the junction held 9 bases outside the gene matches. CDR3 length: 15 residues. CDR1 is SGHRS, CDR2 YFSETQ, per germline. CDR3 region: CASSMGQVGSTEAFF. The CDR3 nucleotides read TGCGCCAGCAGCATGGGACAGGTCGGATCCACTGAAGCTTTCTTT.

This clonotype was picked up many times. The J gene is TRBJ1-1, the V gene TRBV6-2 or TRBV6-3, with D unresolved. V dropped 5 bases and J dropped 3 bases, with 4 bases sitting between them. Per germline, CDR1 MNHEY and CDR2 SVGEGT. The CDR3 runs 11 residues. The CDR3 reads CASSRYTEAFF. CDR3 bases: TGTGCCAGCAGTCGTTACACTGAAGCTTTCTTT.

In this sample, this clonotype turned up many times. The junction departs from germline at one end; a sequencing error may be responsible. The genes are TRBV7-2 and TRBJ2-2, with D possibly matching TRBD2 (7 bases). This CDR3 region has 17 residues. Germline values: CDR1 SGHTA, CDR2 FQGNSA. This CDR3 reads CASSVAGGPQGTGELFF. CDR3 nucleotides: TGTGCCAGCAGCGTAGCCGGGGGGCCCCAGGGCACCGGGGAGCTGTTTTTT. Based on the CDR3 plus reference TRBV7-2 and TRBJ2-2, the full variable domain is GAGVSQSPSNKVTEKGKDVELRCDPISGHTALYWYRQSLGQGLEFLIYFQGNSAPDKSGLPSDRFSAERTGGSVSTLTIQRTQQEDSAVYLCASSVAGGPQGTGELFFGEGSRLTVL.

This clonotype was detected ten times or more. J is TRBJ2-7 and V is TRBV7-6, with 9 bases identical to TRBD1. The germline V gene has CDR1 SGHVS and CDR2 FNYEAQ. This CDR3 is built from 14 residues. Trimming at V came to 5 bases and at J to 7 bases, leaving 9 bases not matched to a gene. The CDR3 here is CASSPRTGEGEQYF. The CDR3 bases are TGTGCCAGCAGCCCCCGGACAGGGGAAGGAGAGCAGTACTTC.

J is TRBJ2-6 and V is TRBV4-3, with D unclear. This CDR3 spans 18 amino acids. V dropped 0 bases and J dropped 0 bases, with 12 bases sitting between them. The V gene's germline CDR1 is LGHNA and CDR2 YSLEER. The CDR3: CASSQEVLRSSGANVLTF. The CDR3, as DNA: TGCGCCAGCAGCCAAGAAGTACTGCGGAGCTCTGGGGCCAACGTCCTGACTTTC.

This clonotype occurred many times. V usage is TRBV5-1 and J usage is TRBJ2-3; 13 nucleotides agree with TRBD2. Germline V CDR1 and CDR2: SGHRS, YFSETQ. The ends lost 3 bases at V and 0 bases at J; junction bases unmatched: 10. The CDR3 runs 19 residues. Written as DNA, the CDR3 is TGCGCCAGCAGCTCCGCCGGGACTAGCGGGGTGTCTAGCACAGATACGCAGTATTTT. This sequence encodes CASSSAGTSGVSSTDTQYF.

This clonotype was seen many times. The V gene is TRBV7-8, the J gene TRBJ2-2; D possibly corresponds to TRBD2 (6 bases). The germline V gene has CDR1 SGHVS and CDR2 FQNEAQ. The V end was cut by 5 bases, the J end by 4 bases, with 11 bases between. This CDR3 comprises 14 residues. CDR3 sequence (DNA): TGTGCCAGCAGCCTGGCCGGGGGCACCGGGGAGCTGTTTTTT. Encoded protein: CASSLAGGTGELFF.

The table lists this clonotype with a few counts. The chain uses TRBV12-3 or TRBV12-4 and TRBJ2-1, with D maybe TRBD2 (6 bases). Trimming removed 6 bases from V and 8 bases from J, with 14 bases in between. The CDR3 loop spans 13 amino acids. In DNA form, the CDR3 reads TGTGCCAGCAGCTGGAGACTAGGGGATGAGCAGTTCTTC. This encodes CASSWRLGDEQFF.

The gene calls are TRBV4-3 and TRBJ1-1; tentatively, D is TRBD1 (5 bases). The germline V gene encodes CDR1 LGHNA and CDR2 YSLEER. V shed 2 bases and J shed 10 bases, with 11 bases lying between them. The CDR3 has 12 amino acids. The CDR3 DNA follows: TGCGCCAGCAGCCAAACCGGGACCAGAGCTTTCTTT. Encoded protein: CASSQTGTRAFF.

This clonotype has a count of ten or more. The chain links TRBV11-2 to TRBJ2-3, with D uncertain. Trimming shortened V by 5 bases and J by 4 bases, and 13 bases separated the two germline ends. Germline V lookup: CDR1 SGHAT, CDR2 FQNNGV. This CDR3 is built from 14 residues. The CDR3 DNA reads as TGTGCCAGCAGCGACCCTCCTTTGTCAGATACGCAGTATTTT. Translation: CASSDPPLSDTQYF.

The rearrangement joins TRBV7-9 to TRBJ1-2, with 10 bases fitting TRBD1. Germline CDR1 and CDR2: SEHNR and FQNEAQ (reference sequence). The CDR3 extends over 15 amino acids. With 5 bases clipped from V and 4 bases from J, the junction kept 7 bases outside the gene matches. The CDR3 is CASSTRTGGPYGYTF. The CDR3 DNA reads TGTGCCAGCAGCACCCGGACAGGGGGGCCCTATGGCTACACCTTC. The complete variable domain, with remaining parts taken from reference TRBV7-9 and TRBJ1-2, reads DTGVSQNPRHKITKRGQNVTFRCDPISEHNRLYWYRQTLGQGPEFLTYFQNEAQLEKSRLLSDRFSAERPKGSFSTLEIQRTEQGDSAMYLCASSTRTGGPYGYTFGSGTRLTVV.

The sample holds a few counts of this clonotype. This sequence joins TRBV20-1 and TRBJ2-3, with 7 nucleotides matching TRBD2. CDR3 length: 16 amino acids. Germline V gene data show CDR1 as DFQATT and CDR2 as SNEGSKA (reference sequence). J lost 5 bases, V lost 2 bases, and 13 bases had no gene match. The CDR3 here is CSARRRGGGSLDTQYF. CDR3 sequence (DNA): TGCAGTGCTAGACGCCGAGGCGGGGGTAGTTTAGATACGCAGTATTTT.

There are many counts of this clonotype. The chain is built from TRBV7-2 and TRBJ2-7; TRBD2 matches 15 bases. This CDR3 contains 16 residues. Germline V gene data show CDR1 as SGHTA and CDR2 as FQGNSA. Trimming cost V 5 bases and J 5 bases; bases outside gene matches: 7. The CDR3 sequence is CASSKRTSGGAHEQYF. In DNA, the CDR3 is TGTGCCAGCAGCAAGCGGACTAGCGGGGGGGCCCACGAGCAGTACTTC.

This clonotype has a handful of counts. This chain links TRBV14 with TRBJ2-7; 7 bases match TRBD2. V gave up 2 bases and J gave up 6 bases; unmatched junction bases: 4. This CDR3 region has 13 residues. Germline CDR1 reads SGHDN; CDR2 reads FVKESK. The CDR3 sequence is CASSQTGRAEQYF. CDR3 sequence (DNA): TGTGCCAGCAGCCAAACGGGGAGGGCCGAGCAGTACTTC.

This clonotype has only a few counts. The rearrangement links TRBV7-2 to TRBJ2-3; 7 nucleotides agree with TRBD1. The CDR3 covers 16 residues. Germline V gives CDR1 SGHTA, CDR2 FQGNSA. The junction had 11 bases not matched to a gene; V was cut back by 7 bases and J by 1 base. CDR3 sequence (DNA): TGTGCCAGCACCTGGGGCGACAGGGATCGCACAGATACGCAGTATTTT. Translation: CASTWGDRDRTDTQYF.

This clonotype has a count of ten or more. The chain joins TRBV7-9 to TRBJ2-2, with 8 positions matching TRBD1. The trim removed 3 bases at V and 5 bases at J, leaving 5 bases unmatched. The germline CDR1 and CDR2 sequences are SEHNR and FQNEAQ (reference sequence). This CDR3 contains 15 residues. The CDR3 loop is CASSLWTGMTGELFF. CDR3 DNA sequence: TGTGCCAGCAGCTTGTGGACAGGGATGACCGGGGAGCTGTTTTTT.

This clonotype was recorded at least ten times. The chain recombines TRBV10-3 with TRBJ2-5; possible D gene TRBD1, 6 bases. Germline V lookup: CDR1 ENHRY, CDR2 SYGVKD. The CDR3 totals 13 residues. The V gene lost 6 bases and the J gene lost 5 bases, with 13 bases spanning the gap. The CDR3 DNA sequence: TGTGCCATCAGAGATACAGGGTCCGAGACCCAGTACTTC. Translating gives CAIRDTGSETQYF.

This chain connects TRBV29-1 to TRBJ1-1, with 7 bases identical to TRBD1. Unmatched junction bases numbered 5, after V lost 6 bases and J lost 1 base. CDR3 size: 13 residues. Germline assignment: CDR1 SQVTM and CDR2 ANQGSEA. The CDR3 sequence is CSVLGGANTEAFF. The CDR3 DNA is TGCAGCGTCTTAGGGGGCGCGAACACTGAAGCTTTCTTT.

This clonotype appeared a few times. V usage is TRBV5-1 and J usage is TRBJ2-3, with TRBD1 matching over 9 bases. From germline, CDR1 is SGHRS and CDR2 YFSETQ. The CDR3 is 16 amino acids. V lost 2 bases, J lost 2 bases, and 6 bases stayed unmatched. The DNA of the CDR3 is TGCGCCAGCAGCTTCGGAGACAGGGGGTTCACAGATACGCAGTATTTT. Protein product: CASSFGDRGFTDTQYF.

V is TRBV7-2 and J is TRBJ1-6; 9 bases align to TRBD1. V shed 5 bases, J shed 10 bases, and the junction held 9 bases outside the gene matches. The CDR3 covers 15 residues. Germline values: CDR1 SGHTA, CDR2 FQGNSA. The CDR3, as DNA: TGTGCCAGCAGCCCCCTCCAGGGACAGGGCTCACCCCTCCACTTT. Its translation is CASSPLQGQGSPLHF.